These 25 T cell receptor beta chains came from one sample sequenced in a study of human T cells and chemical hapten exposure. TCRdb called the RACE reads again in MiXCR, with one record for every CDR3 protein. The data show over 300,000 distinct CDR3 sequences, around 5.5% seen once. The time point denotes: pre-sensitization, week 0. The sample's treatment: therapeutic diphenylcyclopropenone sensitization with weekly scalp DPC. The sample consisted of whole blood, taken in connection with sensitization to the hapten diphenylcyclopropenone (DPC). The source is a woman aged 50 to 60 with alopecia areata. Some clones in this sample may be carry-over from other donors' samples.

This clonotype was found a few times. The J gene is TRBJ2-4, the V gene TRBV12-3 or TRBV12-4, with 13 bases fitting TRBD2. After removal of 1 base from V and 1 base from J, the junction contained 13 bases not matched to a gene. The CDR3 has 21 amino acids. The CDR3 sequence is CASSLELAGGPGIRAKNIQYF. As DNA, the CDR3 is TGTGCCAGCAGTTTAGAACTAGCGGGAGGGCCGGGGATCAGGGCCAAAAACATTCAGTACTTC.

This clonotype has at least ten counts. This chain joins TRBV5-6 and TRBJ1-5; D not resolved. V dropped 3 bases and J dropped 5 bases, with 18 bases sitting between them. Germline values: CDR1 SGHDT, CDR2 YYEEEE. There are 16 residues in the CDR3. The CDR3 loop reads CASSWASEGDYQPQHF. CDR3 nucleotide sequence: TGTGCCAGCAGCTGGGCCTCGGAGGGCGACTATCAGCCCCAGCATTTT.

This clonotype was observed a handful of times. The J gene is TRBJ1-1, the V gene TRBV5-1; TRBD1 matches at 7 bases. Germline CDR1 and CDR2: SGHRS and YFSETQ. Trimming took 4 bases from V and 0 from J; bases not matched to a gene: 9. The length of the CDR3 is 16 residues. CDR3 DNA sequence: TGCGCCAGCAGCCTAGTTCGGGGACAGCTGAACACTGAAGCTTTCTTT. Residues: CASSLVRGQLNTEAFF. The whole variable domain, remainder taken from reference TRBV5-1 and TRBJ1-1, is KAGVTQTPRYLIKTRGQQVTLSCSPISGHRSVSWYQQTPGQGLQFLFEYFSETQRNKGNFPGRFSGRQFSNSRSEMNVSTLELGDSALYLCASSLVRGQLNTEAFFGQGTRLTVV.

About this clonotype itself: This could be a read error, since a much larger clone is one nucleotide away. The chain joins TRBV29-1 to TRBJ1-1, with D tentatively TRBD1 (5 bases). The CDR3 has 14 residues. CDR1 and CDR2 (germline): SQVTM, ANQGSEA. In DNA, the CDR3 is TGCAGCGTTGATGGGGGAACAGAGGTAACTGATGCTTTCTTT. Translation: CSVDGGTEVTDAFF.

This clonotype was detected many times. The chain links TRBV6-2 or TRBV6-3 to TRBJ1-5; a weak D match, TRBD1 (6 bases). Germline values: CDR1 MNHEY, CDR2 SVGEGT. The CDR3 extends over 17 amino acids. Trimming shortened V by 5 bases and J by 1 base, and 18 bases separated the two germline ends. The CDR3 DNA is TGTGCCAGCAGTGCGGGTACAGGGTGGGTAAGCAATCAGCCCCAGCATTTT. It translates to CASSAGTGWVSNQPQHF.

This clonotype occurred many times. The chain has TRBV11-2 and TRBJ2-3, with 14 bases that match TRBD2. V lost 5 bases to trimming and J lost 4 bases; unmatched junction nucleotides: 5. The CDR3 spans 16 residues. Per the germline V gene, CDR1 is SGHAT and CDR2 is FQNNGV. CDR3: CASSPGLAGVADTQYF. CDR3 coding DNA: TGTGCCAGCAGCCCGGGACTAGCGGGAGTTGCAGATACGCAGTATTTT.

Only a few counts were recorded for this clonotype. The chain is built from TRBV29-1 and TRBJ1-1, with D hard to call. This CDR3 is built from 10 residues. Germline V CDR1 and CDR2: SQVTM, ANQGSEA. Trimming stripped 5 bases from V and 4 bases from J, with 5 bases between. The chain's CDR3 is CSVFVTEAFF. The DNA of the CDR3 is TGCAGCGTTTTCGTCACTGAAGCTTTCTTT.

The chain is built from TRBV9 and TRBJ2-7; TRBD1 agrees at 8 bases. This CDR3 is built from 16 residues. Looked up from germline, CDR1 is SGDLS and CDR2 is YYNGEE. Trimming at V came to 3 bases and at J to 4 bases, leaving 12 bases not matched to a gene. The CDR3 region is CASSGVQGANWYEQYF. The CDR3 region has the DNA TGTGCCAGCAGCGGGGTGCAGGGGGCGAATTGGTACGAGCAGTACTTC.

In nucleotides, the CDR3 is TGTGCCAGAACCAATCCGGGGAGGGCCAATGGCTACACCTTC. This sequence encodes CARTNPGRANGYTF. The chain uses TRBV7-8 and TRBJ1-2; D remains ambiguous. This CDR3 has 14 amino acids. Germline values: CDR1 SGHVS, CDR2 FQNEAQ. V dropped 9 bases and J dropped 6 bases, with 20 bases sitting between them.

As concerns this clonotype: Since a much larger clone is just one base distant, this may be a read error. The CDR3 end shows no conserved phenylalanine or tryptophan, and so a read error is likely. The chain couples TRBV4-2 to TRBJ1-3; D call uncertain. Germline V gene lookup returns CDR1 LGHNA and CDR2 YNFKEQ. CDR3 size: 15 residues. V was trimmed by 0 bases and J by 0 bases, leaving 6 bases between them. The CDR3 reads CASSQDLSSGNTIYY. The CDR3 bases are TGTGCCAGCAGCCAAGATCTGAGCTCTGGAAACACCATATATTAT.

There are many counts of this clonotype. The chain carries TRBV5-8 and TRBJ1-2, with a tentative D call TRBD1 (6 bases). Germline V gene sequence: CDR1 SGHTS, CDR2 YDEGEE. The CDR3 spans 14 residues. V dropped 5 bases and J dropped 5 bases, with 16 bases sitting between them. The CDR3 bases are TGTGCCAGCAGGCCACAGGGTAGTGGGTATGGCTACACCTTC. It specifies CASRPQGSGYGYTF.

This clonotype has at least ten counts. The conserved final phenylalanine or tryptophan is absent from the CDR3, which likely points to a read error. The limits of the CDR3 on the DNA are not certain, so only TCRdb's listed CDR3 is given. The chain couples TRBV19 to TRBJ2-5; the table's D call TRBD1 went unverified against the DNA. Germline V lookup: CDR1 LNHDA, CDR2 SQIVND (reference sequence). The CDR3 sequence runs 12 residues, both termini included. The CDR3 loop reads CASSQGRRLYLG.

V is TRBV29-1 and J is TRBJ1-1, with D possibly TRBD1 on 5 matching bases. The CDR3 runs 13 residues. V lost 6 bases to trimming and J lost 4 bases, with 15 bases between them. The germline V gene encodes CDR1 SQVTM and CDR2 ANQGSEA. CDR3 bases: TGCAGCGTCCCTTCCCTCGGGGCCACTGAAGCTTTCTTT. Translated: CSVPSLGATEAFF.

This chain joins TRBV9 and TRBJ1-3; TRBD1 agrees at 8 bases. This CDR3 has 14 residues. In germline, CDR1 is SGDLS, CDR2 YYNGEE. V was clipped by 4 bases and J by 5 bases; unmatched bases: 5. As DNA, the CDR3 is TGTGCCAGCAGCCAACCAGGGGGCAGAAACACCATATATTTT. Its protein product is CASSQPGGRNTIYF.

This clonotype was detected a few times. The rearrangement joins TRBV25-1 to TRBJ2-3; D possibly corresponds to TRBD1 (5 bases). Between the trimmed V and J ends, which lost 3 bases and 2 bases, there was a span of 9 bases. This CDR3 contains 14 residues. Looked up from germline, CDR1 is MGHDK and CDR2 is SYGVNS. CDR3 sequence reads: CASSDPGLTDTQYF. CDR3 nucleotide sequence: TGTGCCAGCAGTGATCCAGGGCTCACAGATACGCAGTATTTT.

This clonotype occurred once. A junction end diverges from the germline sequence, so it may reflect a read error. This rearrangement joins TRBV19 to TRBJ2-3; 7 bases agree with TRBD2. This CDR3 spans 14 amino acids. Germline V gene lookup returns CDR1 LNHDA and CDR2 SQIVND (reference sequence). CDR3 DNA sequence: TGTGCCTGTAGTCCTAGCGGTTTCACAGATACGCAGTATTTT. Its translation is CACSPSGFTDTQYF.

This clonotype was picked up a small number of times. V usage is TRBV12-3 or TRBV12-4 and J usage is TRBJ2-1; possibly TRBD2 for D (5 bases). V gave up 4 bases and J gave up 9 bases, with 16 bases separating them. The CDR3 loop spans 14 amino acids. CDR3 amino acids: CASSSSGSRSEQFF. In DNA form, the CDR3 reads TGTGCCAGCAGTTCCTCGGGGAGCCGGAGTGAGCAGTTCTTC.

This clonotype has ten or more counts. The junction departs from germline at one end; a sequencing error may be responsible. This chain joins TRBV4-1 and TRBJ1-1; TRBD1 agrees at 10 bases. Germline assignment: CDR1 MGHRA and CDR2 YSYEKL. This CDR3 has 14 residues. The CDR3 spells CASSPDRGRTEAFF. In DNA, the CDR3 is TGTGCCAGCAGTCCCGACAGGGGGCGGACTGAAGCTTTCTTT.

V gene TRBV6-1 combines with J gene TRBJ2-3; 9 bases map to TRBD2. CDR3 length: 14 residues. Per germline, CDR1 MNHNS and CDR2 SASEGT. The J segment lost 7 bases and the V segment lost 7 bases, leaving 9 bases of the junction unmatched. CDR3 nucleotides: TGTGCCAGCACTCCAGCGGGAGGTTTTAATACGCAGTATTTT. Amino acid sequence: CASTPAGGFNTQYF.

This clonotype was observed many times. The J gene is TRBJ1-2, the V gene TRBV29-1, with 11 bases that match TRBD1. The CDR3 length is 13 residues. Germline CDR1 SQVTM, CDR2 ANQGSEA. V shed 7 bases, J shed 7 bases, and the junction held 8 bases outside the gene matches. DNA for the CDR3: TGCAGCGCCCAAGGACAGGGGGCTCTTGGCTACACCTTC. Translation: CSAQGQGALGYTF.

This clonotype was recorded at least ten times. The chain is built from TRBV28 and TRBJ1-5; a weak D match, TRBD1 (6 bases). In germline, CDR1 is MDHEN, CDR2 SYDVKM. V lost 6 bases and J 2 bases, leaving 17 bases between the germline ends. There are 16 residues in the CDR3. The CDR3 bases are TGTGCCAGCAGCCCCCGTGTGGGGGCGGGCAATCAGCCCCAGCATTTT. This gives the protein CASSPRVGAGNQPQHF.

In its sample, this clonotype was seen many times. Here the CDR3 reads CASSLLWSGEQYF. As DNA, the CDR3 is TGTGCCAGCAGTCTGCTTTGGTCGGGGGAGCAGTACTTC. The chain carries TRBV6-5 and TRBJ2-7, with D possibly matching TRBD2 (5 bases). The CDR3 totals 13 residues. Trimming pared 5 bases from V and 7 bases from J, leaving 15 bases between. Germline loops: CDR1 MNHEY, CDR2 SVGAGI.

This clonotype was observed many times. The chain carries TRBV12-3 or TRBV12-4 and TRBJ1-5; D may be TRBD1 (6 bases). This CDR3 is built from 13 residues. The V end was cut by 8 bases, the J end by 7 bases, with 15 bases between. The CDR3: CASLQGLGQPQHF. CDR3 coding DNA: TGTGCCAGCCTACAGGGATTAGGACAGCCCCAGCATTTT.

The V call is TRBV5-1, the J call TRBJ2-7; maybe TRBD2 (6 bases). The CDR3 spans 13 residues. V dropped 4 bases and J dropped 6 bases, with 14 bases sitting between them. CDR1 and CDR2 from the germline V gene are SGHRS and YFSETQ. This CDR3 reads CASSPPGVSEQYF. The CDR3 coding sequence is TGCGCCAGCAGCCCCCCGGGGGTATCCGAGCAGTACTTC.

A few counts support this clonotype. The chain couples TRBV28 to TRBJ2-5, with D hard to call. CDR1 is MDHEN and CDR2 is SYDVKM in the germline V gene. The CDR3 has 12 residues. The ends were cut back, 5 bases at V and 2 bases at J, with 6 bases in the middle. The CDR3 coding sequence is TGTGCCAGCAGTGGAATACAAGAGACCCAGTACTTC. Translating gives CASSGIQETQYF. The whole variable domain, filled in from reference TRBV28 and TRBJ2-5, reads DVKVTQSSRYLVKRTGEKVFLECVQDMDHENMFWYRQDPGLGLRLIYFSYDVKMKEKGDIPEGYSVSREKKERFSLILESASTNQTSMYLCASSGIQETQYFGPGTRLLVL.